This entry features one T cell receptor (beta chain) sequence. This sample stems from a study of control samples from healthy donors and cancer patients. The CDR3 has 18 residues. Germline CDR1 is SGHRS and CDR2 is YFSETQ. The V segment lost 4 bases and the J segment 4 bases; nucleotides outside the gene matches: 14. Profiled with immunoSEQ multiplex PCR; TCRdb holds only in-frame clones, not every one. The sample lists approximately 150,000 clones, roughly 95% seen once, with over 0.9% in the top ten. This TCR was sampled from a woman in her twenties or thirties in good health. This rearrangement joins TRBV5-1 to TRBJ2-1, with TRBD2 identical over 10 bases. The source material was blood. The CDR3 reads CASSPLGRTSGPYNEQFF. CDR3 nucleotide sequence: TGCGCCAGCAGCCCCCTCGGGCGGACTAGCGGACCGTACAATGAGCAGTTCTTC. Full variable domain (rest looked up from reference TRBV5-1 and TRBJ2-1): KAGVTQTPRYLIKTRGQQVTLSCSPISGHRSVSWYQQTPGQGLQFLFEYFSETQRNKGNFPGRFSGRQFSNSRSEMNVSTLELGDSALYLCASSPLGRTSGPYNEQFFGPGTRLTVL.